Presented here are 28 T cell receptor beta chains from one specimen sequenced in a study of cytomegalovirus exposure and HLA in healthy donors (dated 2017 in TCRdb). The library relied on the immunoSEQ multiplex PCR assay. For the multiplex PCR, a mixture combining 60 forward primers for TCR Vbeta segments and 13 reverse primers for TCR Jbeta segments was used. Sourced from immuneACCESS, this table was stored by TCRdb with only in-frame sequences that have V and J called. A share of the clones is absent; for the studies checked, an unresolved V gene accounts for under half, and the remainder has no known explanation. The sample profile shows under 200,000 clones; approximately 78% of them were found once. The top ten hold 8.5% of the sample. Sequenced input: PBMCs. Receptors were obtained from a male donor in good health and CMV-seropositive.

In its sample, this clone was seen a few times. The V and J genes are TRBV6-5 and TRBJ1-1; tentatively, D is TRBD1 (6 bases). Trimming cost V 4 bases and J 1 base, with 10 bases left between them. Germline V gene lookup returns CDR1 MNHEY and CDR2 SVGAGI. This CDR3 has 14 residues. The CDR3 nucleotides are TGTGCCAGCAGTTCCCTGACAGGGAACACTGAAGCTTTCTTT. Its protein is CASSSLTGNTEAFF.

Notes on this clone: One end of the junction varies from germline; a read error may be responsible. This chain connects TRBV7-9 to TRBJ1-1; D is unclear. This CDR3 spans 12 amino acids. The germline gives CDR1 SEHNR, CDR2 FQNEAQ (reference sequence). DNA of the CDR3: TGTTCCAGCAGCTTAGCGGCGGCTGAAGCTTTCTTT. It is translated as CSSSLAAAEAFF.

The gene calls are TRBV7-9 and TRBJ2-7; maybe TRBD1 (6 bases). This CDR3 has 13 amino acids. Trimming left V 6 bases short and J 7 bases short, with 16 bases between. Germline V gene data show CDR1 as SEHNR and CDR2 as FQNEAQ (reference sequence). In nucleotides, the CDR3 is TGTGCCAGCAGTTTGGCACAGGGCGTAGAGCAGTACTTC. Amino acids: CASSLAQGVEQYF.

The V call is TRBV5-1, the J call TRBJ1-4; D might be TRBD1 (5 bases). The CDR3 length is 16 residues. With 1 base removed from V and 7 bases from J, the gap between germline ends came to 17 bases. Looked up from germline, CDR1 is SGHRS and CDR2 is YFSETQ. This chain's CDR3 is CASSLSQQQGGEKLFF. CDR3 coding DNA: TGCGCCAGCAGCTTGAGTCAGCAGCAGGGTGGTGAAAAACTGTTTTTT.

The V and J genes are TRBV7-6 and TRBJ2-7, with D perhaps matching TRBD1 (6 bases). This CDR3 spans 14 amino acids. The V end was cut by 5 bases, the J end by 5 bases, with 16 bases between. CDR1 SGHVS and CDR2 FNYEAQ come from the germline V gene. CDR3 loop: CASSPVTGSHEQYF. In DNA, the CDR3 is TGTGCCAGCAGCCCCGTAACAGGGTCCCACGAGCAGTACTTC.

V usage is TRBV19 and J usage is TRBJ1-4; D remains unclear. V dropped 4 bases and J dropped 1 base, with 7 bases sitting between them. This CDR3 has 14 residues. Per the germline V gene, CDR1 is LNHDA and CDR2 is SQIVND (reference sequence). For the CDR3, the DNA is TGTGCCAGTAGTAGGTTCGGAACTAATGAAAAACTGTTTTTT. Translation: CASSRFGTNEKLFF.

On this clone itself: This sample includes further DNA sequences coding for the same CDR3. This chain connects TRBV30 to TRBJ2-1; D remains ambiguous. The ends were cut back, 4 bases at V and 7 bases at J, with 8 bases in the middle. The germline CDR1 and CDR2 sequences are GTSNPN and SVGIG (reference sequence). This CDR3 has 11 amino acids. The CDR3 DNA follows: TGTGCCTGGACTTTAGCAAATGAGCAGTTCTTC. Its translation is CAWTLANEQFF.

The rearrangement uses TRBV2 and TRBJ2-1; 11 nucleotides match TRBD2. The trim removed 3 bases at V and 7 bases at J, leaving 11 bases unmatched. This CDR3 spans 17 amino acids. The germline V gene encodes CDR1 SNHLY and CDR2 FYNNEI. The CDR3 is CASSEKVAGGKGNEQFF. Here the CDR3 DNA reads TGTGCCAGCAGTGAGAAAGTAGCGGGGGGGAAGGGAAATGAGCAGTTCTTC.

V and J are TRBV5-1 and TRBJ1-1; a weak D match, TRBD1 (6 bases). From germline, CDR1 is SGHRS and CDR2 YFSETQ. V was clipped by 5 bases and J by 1 base, with 18 bases between them. The CDR3 is made up of 16 amino acids. The CDR3, as DNA: TGCGCCAGCAGGGTGGGGGGGCGCTTGGGGAACACTGAAGCTTTCTTT. Translating it yields CASRVGGRLGNTEAFF.

This clone has a handful of counts. This rearrangement joins TRBV9 to TRBJ1-3; TRBD1 matches 7 bases. J was trimmed by 4 bases and V by 3 bases; bases with no gene match: 7. CDR1 SGDLS and CDR2 YYNGEE come from the germline V gene. The CDR3 sequence is 15 residues long. In DNA form, the CDR3 reads TGTGCCAGCAGCGGATCTACAGGGGTCGGAAACACCATATATTTT. Amino acids: CASSGSTGVGNTIYF. Full variable domain (remainder filled in from reference TRBV9 and TRBJ1-3): DSGVTQTPKHLITATGQRVTLRCSPRSGDLSVYWYQQSLDQGLQFLIQYYNGEERAKGNILERFSAQQFPDLHSELNLSSLELGDSALYFCASSGSTGVGNTIYFGEGSWLTVV.

The rearrangement uses TRBV18 and TRBJ1-2; 7 bases map to TRBD1. The germline V gene encodes CDR1 KGHSH and CDR2 LQKENI. The CDR3 covers 16 residues. The V segment lost 0 bases and the J segment 5 bases; nucleotides outside the gene matches: 9. The CDR3 loop is CASSPPGGQDPYGYTF. The CDR3 DNA reads as TGTGCCAGCTCACCACCGGGCGGACAGGACCCTTATGGCTACACCTTC.

This chain joins TRBV30 and TRBJ2-5, with 8 bases identical to TRBD2. Germline CDR1 reads GTSNPN; CDR2 reads SVGIG (reference sequence). The CDR3 consists of 17 residues. Losses at the gene ends were 7 bases for V and 1 base for J; bases not matched to a gene: 17. DNA of the CDR3: TGTGCCTTCGCCTCCGAGACTAGCGCAATAGGCCAAGAGACCCAGTACTTC. Amino acids: CAFASETSAIGQETQYF. Looking up the rest from reference TRBV30 and TRBJ2-5 gives the full variable domain: SQTIHQWPATLVQPVGSPLSLECTVEGTSNPNLYWYRQAAGRGLQLLFYSVGIGQISSEVPQNLSASRPQDRQFILSSKKLLLSDSGFYLCAFASETSAIGQETQYFGPGTRLLVL.

This clone was seen just once. The junction shows a germline mismatch at one end, possibly a read error. V is TRBV5-1 and J is TRBJ2-5; a weak D match, TRBD1 (5 bases). Germline V CDR1 and CDR2: SGHRS, YFSETQ. This CDR3 comprises 14 residues. The CDR3 reads CASSLVAGQETRYF. For the CDR3, the DNA is TGCGCCAGCAGCTTGGTGGCAGGGCAAGAGACCCGGTACTTC.

This chain joins TRBV6-6 and TRBJ1-2; tentatively, D is TRBD1 (5 bases). The CDR3 runs to 14 residues. Germline V lookup: CDR1 MNHNY, CDR2 SVGAGI (reference sequence). V was shortened by 5 bases and J by 0 bases, with 10 bases between the two germline ends. The CDR3 reads CASSQTETNYGYTF. The CDR3 nucleotides read TGTGCCAGCAGTCAGACAGAGACTAACTATGGCTACACCTTC.

V is TRBV7-7 and J is TRBJ2-1, with 10 bases matching TRBD1. Germline values: CDR1 SSHAT, CDR2 FNYEAQ (reference sequence). V gave up 4 bases and J gave up 9 bases; unmatched junction bases: 3. The CDR3 loop spans 13 amino acids. CDR3 sequence (DNA): TGTGCCAGCAGCTGGACAGGGGGAAGTGAGCAGTTCTTC. This codes for CASSWTGGSEQFF.

This chain connects TRBV7-6 to TRBJ2-7, with a tentative D call TRBD2 (6 bases). The length of the CDR3 is 17 residues. Germline CDR1 reads SGHVS; CDR2 reads FNYEAQ. V gave up 5 bases and J gave up 6 bases, with 26 bases separating them. Written as DNA, the CDR3 is TGTGCCAGCAGCCCTCGTGAGGTCGGAGGGCCCCTCGGCGAGCAGTACTTC. Its translation is CASSPREVGGPLGEQYF.

This clone has just a few counts. The chain employs TRBV10-3 and TRBJ2-7; 11 bases fit TRBD2. V trimming: 4 bases; J trimming: 6 bases; junction bases outside the gene matches: 8. The CDR3 extends over 15 amino acids. The V gene's germline CDR1 is ENHRY and CDR2 SYGVKD. The CDR3 protein is CAISVMTSGTREQYF. In DNA form, the CDR3 reads TGTGCCATCAGTGTCATGACTAGCGGGACGCGCGAGCAGTACTTC.

For the CDR3, the DNA is TGCGCCAGCAGCCCGCCGACAGGGGAAGAGACCCAGTACTTC. Its protein product is CASSPPTGEETQYF. The chain combines TRBV4-1 with TRBJ2-5; 8 bases match TRBD1. Unmatched junction bases numbered 4, after V lost 4 bases and J lost 3 bases. This CDR3 is 14 amino acids long. Germline CDR1 and CDR2: MGHRA and YSYEKL.

The chain links TRBV6-1 to TRBJ1-5, with 7 bases that match TRBD1. Trimming took 7 bases from V and 4 from J; bases not matched to a gene: 7. The germline gives CDR1 MNHNS, CDR2 SASEGT. This CDR3 is built from 14 residues. The CDR3: CASNDRVLNQPQHF. Written as DNA, the CDR3 is TGTGCCAGCAATGACAGGGTTTTAAATCAGCCCCAGCATTTT.

J is TRBJ2-4 and V is TRBV28; D is uncertain. The CDR3 is 19 amino acids. V shed 0 bases and J shed 0 bases, with 18 bases lying between them. CDR1 and CDR2 (germline): MDHEN, SYDVKM. CDR3 loop: CASSLWESRRPLAKNIQYF. The CDR3 coding sequence is TGTGCCAGCAGTTTATGGGAGTCGCGACGACCTTTAGCCAAAAACATTCAGTACTTC.

The V and J genes are TRBV28 and TRBJ2-6; TRBD2 is a possible D gene (6 bases). Germline lookup yields CDR1 MDHEN and CDR2 SYDVKM. The length of the CDR3 is 15 residues. The V end lost 5 bases, the J end lost 1 base, and 9 bases lay between the germline ends. The CDR3 protein is CASSLGGSGANVLTF. CDR3 coding DNA: TGTGCCAGCAGTCTCGGGGGATCTGGGGCCAACGTCCTGACTTTC.

The chain carries TRBV4-1 and TRBJ1-3, with D perhaps TRBD1 (5 bases). This CDR3 has 15 residues. CDR1 and CDR2 (germline): MGHRA, YSYEKL. V was trimmed by 1 base and J by 3 bases, leaving 10 bases between them. CDR3 residues: CASSQGREGGNTIYF. Written as DNA, the CDR3 is TGCGCCAGCAGCCAAGGCAGGGAGGGTGGAAACACCATATATTTT.

The chain combines TRBV4-3 with TRBJ1-1; TRBD1 matches at 10 bases. V shed 4 bases and J 7 bases; nucleotides not matched to a gene: 9. Germline V CDR1 and CDR2: LGHNA, YSLEER. This CDR3 has 15 amino acids. The CDR3 region has the DNA TGCGCCAGCAGCCGCTCGACAGGGGGCAAGGATGAAGCTTTCTTT. This sequence encodes CASSRSTGGKDEAFF.

This chain links TRBV4-1 with TRBJ2-3; possibly TRBD2 for D (6 bases). The V end lost 6 bases, the J end lost 5 bases, and 9 bases lay between the germline ends. Looked up from germline, CDR1 is MGHRA and CDR2 is YSYEKL. This CDR3 region has 12 residues. In nucleotides, the CDR3 is TGCGCCAGCAGTCGACTAGGAGATACGCAGTATTTT. Translation: CASSRLGDTQYF.

The V gene is TRBV7-9, the J gene TRBJ1-2; no clear D. CDR3 length: 16 amino acids. The V and J ends lost 5 bases and 6 bases respectively, with 22 bases between them. Germline loops: CDR1 SEHNR, CDR2 FQNEAQ (reference sequence). The CDR3 DNA follows: TGTGCCAGCAGCATCCCTACGCGGGCCCTGGAGCATGGCTACACCTTC. Its translation: CASSIPTRALEHGYTF.

The chain has TRBV28 and TRBJ1-5; tentatively, D is TRBD1 (6 bases). Germline lookup yields CDR1 MDHEN and CDR2 SYDVKM. The CDR3 runs 14 residues. Trimming took 2 bases from V and 5 from J, leaving 10 bases between them. The CDR3 region is CASSLQGRYQPQHF. The CDR3 DNA follows: TGTGCCAGCAGTTTACAGGGGCGATATCAGCCCCAGCATTTT.

The chain recombines TRBV4-3 with TRBJ2-2, with a possible D match to TRBD1 (6 bases). The CDR3 is 14 residues long. V was shortened by 5 bases and J by 4 bases, with 11 bases between the two germline ends. Germline lookup yields CDR1 LGHNA and CDR2 YSLEER. CDR3 nucleotides: TGCGCCAGCAGCTATCAAGGGGGCACCGGGGAGCTGTTTTTT. The encoded protein is CASSYQGGTGELFF.

This clone was seen only a few times. This chain joins TRBV18 and TRBJ1-3; possible D gene TRBD1, 5 bases. Germline loops: CDR1 KGHSH, CDR2 LQKENI. The V end lost 4 bases, the J end lost 9 bases, and 10 bases lay between the germline ends. The CDR3 contains 12 residues. CDR3 loop: CASSRPQGTIYF. The CDR3 DNA sequence: TGTGCCAGCTCACGGCCGCAGGGCACCATATATTTT.